These 25 T cell receptor beta chains were all obtained from the same sample, sequenced in a study of identifying expanded T cells in peripheral blood. Here immunoSEQ multiplex PCR was the method, and the copy in TCRdb shows in-frame clones only, minus some. The sample consists of about 110,000 clones, about 89% of them appearing once. Sample: blood. These receptors all come from a person aged 18-70 years in good health.

The genes are TRBV5-4 and TRBJ2-7; TRBD2 agrees at 9 bases. CDR3 length equals 15 residues. The germline gives CDR1 SGHNT, CDR2 YYREEE (reference sequence). V gave up 0 bases and J gave up 8 bases; unmatched junction bases: 9. The CDR3 spells CASSLEPAGGAQQYF. The CDR3 DNA follows: TGTGCCAGCAGCTTGGAGCCAGCGGGGGGCGCGCAGCAGTACTTC.

The chain carries TRBV5-3 and TRBJ2-3; no definite D call. TRBV5-3 is annotated as an ORF whose role is uncertain. The CDR3 length is 13 residues. Trimming pared 2 bases from V and 5 bases from J, leaving 9 bases between. CDR3 sequence: CARSFEIRDTQYF. The CDR3 nucleotides are TGTGCCAGAAGCTTTGAGATCCGAGATACGCAGTATTTT.

CDR3 DNA sequence: TGCGCCAGCAGCTTGAGCACGCCCACTGAAGCTTTCTTT. Its translation is CASSLSTPTEAFF. The chain combines TRBV5-1 with TRBJ1-1; D not certain. The CDR3 is 13 residues long. Germline CDR1 and CDR2: SGHRS and YFSETQ. V was shortened by 1 base and J by 4 bases, with 8 bases between the two germline ends. Based on the CDR3 plus reference TRBV5-1 and TRBJ1-1, the full variable domain is KAGVTQTPRYLIKTRGQQVTLSCSPISGHRSVSWYQQTPGQGLQFLFEYFSETQRNKGNFPGRFSGRQFSNSRSEMNVSTLELGDSALYLCASSLSTPTEAFFGQGTRLTVV.

The CDR3 DNA is TGTGCCAGCAGCTTACGGGGGCCGGGGGACGAGCAGTACTTC. It translates to CASSLRGPGDEQYF. The genes are TRBV7-2 and TRBJ2-7, with D possibly called TRBD1 or TRBD2 (6 bases each). The CDR3 totals 14 residues. Per germline, CDR1 SGHTA and CDR2 FQGNSA. V lost 2 bases, J lost 5 bases, and 13 bases lay in between.

The chain recombines TRBV6-5 with TRBJ1-1; the D is unclear. Germline V gene sequence: CDR1 MNHEY, CDR2 SVGAGI. This CDR3 is 15 amino acids long. The V and J ends lost 0 bases and 1 base respectively, with 9 bases between them. CDR3: CASSYSRAGNTEAFF. CDR3 bases: TGTGCCAGCAGTTACTCGAGGGCAGGGAACACTGAAGCTTTCTTT.

The chain has TRBV6-6 and TRBJ2-7; possibly TRBD1 or TRBD2 for D (5 bases each). V lost 4 bases to trimming and J lost 5 bases, with 15 bases between them. From germline, CDR1 is MNHNY and CDR2 SVGAGI (reference sequence). CDR3 length equals 14 residues. The CDR3 sequence: CASSWKVLGDEQYF. The CDR3, as DNA: TGTGCCAGCAGTTGGAAGGTCCTGGGGGACGAGCAGTACTTC.

V usage is TRBV19 and J usage is TRBJ2-7; 8 bases are a match to TRBD1. Germline V CDR1 and CDR2: LNHDA, SQIVND (reference sequence). V was clipped by 5 bases and J by 6 bases; unmatched bases: 6. The CDR3 is 13 residues long. The CDR3 nucleotides read TGTGCCAGTAGTGGACAGGGAATCGGCGAGCAGTACTTC. Residues: CASSGQGIGEQYF. Full variable domain (remainder filled in from reference TRBV19 and TRBJ2-7): DGGITQSPKYLFRKEGQNVTLSCEQNLNHDAMYWYRQDPGQGLRLIYYSQIVNDFQKGDIAEGYSVSREKKESFPLTVTSAQKNPTAFYLCASSGQGIGEQYFGPGTRLTVT.

This chain connects TRBV15 to TRBJ1-5, with D tentatively TRBD1 (6 bases). The germline V gene has CDR1 LNHNV and CDR2 YYDKDF (reference sequence). V dropped 0 bases and J dropped 6 bases, with 12 bases sitting between them. This CDR3 spans 15 amino acids. CDR3 nucleotide sequence: TGTGCCACCAGCAGAGATCGGGGGGCGGGTCAGCCCCAGCATTTT. This gives the protein CATSRDRGAGQPQHF.

In DNA, the CDR3 is TGTGCCATCAGTGCATCCCAGGGCCTAGCTTACGAGCAGTACTTC. Amino acids: CAISASQGLAYEQYF. The chain links TRBV10-3 to TRBJ2-7; possibly TRBD1 or TRBD2 for D (5 bases each). This CDR3 has 15 amino acids. Trimming stripped 4 bases from V and 4 bases from J, with 17 bases between. Germline loops: CDR1 ENHRY, CDR2 SYGVKD.

V is TRBV7-6 and J is TRBJ2-5, with D possibly being TRBD1 or TRBD2 (5 bases each). The CDR3 spans 16 residues. CDR1 and CDR2 from the germline V gene are SGHVS and FNYEAQ. Trimming removed 5 bases at V and 2 bases at J, with 18 bases between. The CDR3 is CASSPHGTVWQETQYF. CDR3 sequence (DNA): TGTGCCAGCAGCCCCCACGGGACCGTTTGGCAAGAGACCCAGTACTTC.

The chain has TRBV19 and TRBJ2-5; 12 nucleotides agree with TRBD2. Per the germline V gene, CDR1 is LNHDA and CDR2 is SQIVND (reference sequence). Trimming removed 8 bases from V and 5 bases from J; junction bases left unmatched: 9. This CDR3 is built from 15 residues. CDR3 loop: CASAPLAGGRETQYF. The CDR3 DNA is TGTGCCAGTGCCCCCCTAGCGGGGGGGCGGGAGACCCAGTACTTC.

The V gene is TRBV19, the J gene TRBJ2-1, with 8 positions matching TRBD1. The CDR3 consists of 14 residues. Per the germline V gene, CDR1 is LNHDA and CDR2 is SQIVND (reference sequence). V lost 7 bases, J lost 11 bases, and 13 bases stayed unmatched. CDR3 loop: CASTSTDRVMKQFF. CDR3 bases: TGTGCCAGTACCTCTACGGACAGGGTCATGAAGCAGTTCTTC.

The chain is built from TRBV5-6 and TRBJ1-2; possibly TRBD1 for D (5 bases). Trimming took off 0 bases at V and 2 bases at J, with 11 bases between the two ends. Looked up from germline, CDR1 is SGHDT and CDR2 is YYEEEE. CDR3 length: 15 amino acids. The CDR3 loop is CASSLAGLLNYGYTF. The DNA for the CDR3 is TGTGCCAGCAGCTTGGCGGGACTGCTGAACTATGGCTACACCTTC.

The V call is TRBV4-1, the J call TRBJ2-1; D not certain. CDR1 and CDR2 from the germline V gene are MGHRA and YSYEKL. The CDR3 loop spans 14 amino acids. The ends were cut back, 1 base at V and 5 bases at J, with 9 bases in the middle. CDR3: CASSQVYSDNEQFF. The CDR3 DNA reads as TGCGCCAGCAGCCAAGTGTACTCGGACAATGAGCAGTTCTTC.

The chain couples TRBV5-1 to TRBJ2-5; no clear D. This CDR3 contains 14 residues. Germline values: CDR1 SGHRS, CDR2 YFSETQ. The V and J ends lost 4 bases and 5 bases respectively, with 15 bases between them. CDR3 amino acids: CASSPEPQRETQYF. The CDR3 region has the DNA TGCGCCAGCAGCCCTGAGCCCCAGCGTGAGACCCAGTACTTC.

The rearrangement links TRBV28 to TRBJ2-2; D may be TRBD2 (7 bases). CDR3 size: 15 residues. Germline CDR1 MDHEN, CDR2 SYDVKM. V was shortened by 9 bases and J by 5 bases, with 19 bases between the two germline ends. As DNA, the CDR3 is TGTGCCAGTACTACCTCAGGGGAGGGGACCGGGGAGCTGTTTTTT. Translating gives CASTTSGEGTGELFF.

The CDR3 DNA reads TGTGCCACCAGCAGAGATCGGTTCGGTGAGCAGTTCTTC. It encodes CATSRDRFGEQFF. The genes are TRBV15 and TRBJ2-1; D is uncertain. The CDR3 sequence is 13 residues long. Germline CDR1 is LNHNV and CDR2 is YYDKDF (reference sequence). V shed 0 bases and J shed 9 bases, with 9 bases lying between them.

This rearrangement joins TRBV25-1 to TRBJ2-1, with D unclear. The CDR3 runs to 15 residues. V was shortened by 5 bases and J by 4 bases, with 15 bases between the two germline ends. Looked up from germline, CDR1 is MGHDK and CDR2 is SYGVNS. CDR3 sequence reads: CASSQAGQEYNEQFF. For the CDR3, the DNA is TGTGCCAGCAGTCAGGCAGGTCAGGAATACAATGAGCAGTTCTTC.

The chain is built from TRBV28 and TRBJ1-2, with a tentative D call TRBD1 (5 bases). Deletions cut 5 bases from V and 3 bases from J, with 13 bases between. The CDR3 totals 14 residues. Germline V gives CDR1 MDHEN, CDR2 SYDVKM. The CDR3 coding sequence is TGTGCCAGCAGTCTCGCCGGGGCCCACTATGGCTACACCTTC. It yields the protein CASSLAGAHYGYTF.

The V and J genes are TRBV19 and TRBJ2-5, with D perhaps given as TRBD1 or TRBD2 (6 bases each). CDR1 and CDR2 from the germline V gene are LNHDA and SQIVND (reference sequence). The CDR3 has 18 residues. Trimming stripped 7 bases from V and 5 bases from J, with 29 bases between. The CDR3 DNA reads TGTGCCAGTACTCCCTCCCCCGGGGGTAGCAACAGGGCGGAGACCCAGTACTTC. Protein sequence: CASTPSPGGSNRAETQYF.

The chain combines TRBV7-9 with TRBJ1-3; 7 nucleotides match TRBD1. This CDR3 is 17 amino acids long. The germline gives CDR1 SEHNR, CDR2 FQNEAQ (reference sequence). V shed 6 bases, J shed 1 base, and the junction held 12 bases outside the gene matches. The DNA of the CDR3 is TGTGCCAGCAGATCCTACCGACAGGGTACATCTGGAAACACCATATATTTT. This codes for CASRSYRQGTSGNTIYF.

This clone came up once. CDR3 nucleotides: TGTGCCAGCAGCTTGAGAGGACGGGTTGAAGCTTTCTTT. This gives the protein CASSLRGRVEAFF. This chain uses TRBV7-2 with TRBJ1-1; D ambiguous. Trimming took off 3 bases at V and 7 bases at J, with 12 bases between the two ends. The germline V gene has CDR1 SGHTA and CDR2 FQGNSA. CDR3 length equals 13 residues.

The chain employs TRBV18 and TRBJ1-2; 7 bases map to TRBD1. Per the germline V gene, CDR1 is KGHSH and CDR2 is LQKENI. J lost 3 bases, V lost 5 bases, and 3 bases had no gene match. The CDR3 totals 13 residues. Here the CDR3 DNA reads TGTGCCAGCTCAGCCGACAGGGACTATGGCTACACCTTC. Amino acids: CASSADRDYGYTF.

The V call is TRBV19, the J call TRBJ2-2, with D possibly being TRBD1 or TRBD2 (7 bases each). The CDR3 sequence is 17 residues long. The germline V gene encodes CDR1 LNHDA and CDR2 SQIVND (reference sequence). V dropped 6 bases and J dropped 3 bases, with 20 bases sitting between them. CDR3 nucleotides: TGTGCCAGTAGCCTCCTGGGAGGGGGCCCACACACCGGGGAGCTGTTTTTT. Translation gives CASSLLGGGPHTGELFF.

Here the CDR3 reads CASSGGTGDEQYF. Here the CDR3 DNA reads TGTGCCAGCTCAGGGGGGACAGGGGACGAGCAGTACTTC. The rearrangement uses TRBV18 and TRBJ2-7, with 10 bases lining up with TRBD1. CDR3 length equals 13 residues. Germline V gene lookup returns CDR1 KGHSH and CDR2 LQKENI. Germline trimming cut 5 bases from V and 5 bases from J; bases unmatched to any gene: 3. The whole variable domain, remainder taken from reference TRBV18 and TRBJ2-7, is NAGVMQNPRHLVRRRGQEARLRCSPMKGHSHVYWYRQLPEEGLKFMVYLQKENIIDESGMPKERFSAEFPKEGPSILRIQQVVRGDSAAYFCASSGGTGDEQYFGPGTRLTVT.